A selection of T cell receptor beta chains follows, all from one sample in a study of control samples from healthy donors and cancer patients. The table came from immunoSEQ multiplex PCR; TCRdb's copy has only in-frame clones and leaves some out. Here the sample spans approximately 110,000 clones, 90% being singletons. The sequenced material came from blood. These receptors all stem from a human donor in good health. The donor label of this sample is uncertain. Both conserved end residues are part of each CDR3.

v_gene | CDR3aa
TRBV18 | CASSLGQDYEQYF
TRBV27 | CASSYSFRGPDEQFF
TRBV28 | CASNSSDGRKQYF
TRBV9 | CASSVGQGRADTQYF
TRBV3-1/TRBV3-2 | CASSQDYGHTYEQYF
TRBV19 | CASSIGGGGYGYTF
TRBV6-5 | CASSLSGGTEAFF
TRBV13 | CASSPRGRGQETQYF
TRBV19 | CASQRNSNQPQHF
TRBV27 | CASSPTRGSGEQYF
TRBV3-1/TRBV3-2 | CASSPQRDTQYF